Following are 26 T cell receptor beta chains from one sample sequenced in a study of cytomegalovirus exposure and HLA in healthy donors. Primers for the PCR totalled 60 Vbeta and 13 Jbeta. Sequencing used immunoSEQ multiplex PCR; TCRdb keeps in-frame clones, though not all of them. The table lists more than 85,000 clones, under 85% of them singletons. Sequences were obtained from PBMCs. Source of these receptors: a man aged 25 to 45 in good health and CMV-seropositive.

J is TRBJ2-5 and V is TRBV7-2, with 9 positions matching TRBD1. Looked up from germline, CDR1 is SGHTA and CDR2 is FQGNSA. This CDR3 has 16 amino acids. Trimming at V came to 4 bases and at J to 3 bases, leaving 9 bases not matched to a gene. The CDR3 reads CASSSFVRQGEETQYF. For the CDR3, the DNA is TGTGCCAGCAGCTCTTTTGTGAGACAGGGGGAAGAGACCCAGTACTTC. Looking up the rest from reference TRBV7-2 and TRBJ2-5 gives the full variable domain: GAGVSQSPSNKVTEKGKDVELRCDPISGHTALYWYRQSLGQGLEFLIYFQGNSAPDKSGLPSDRFSAERTGGSVSTLTIQRTQQEDSAVYLCASSSFVRQGEETQYFGPGTRLLVL.

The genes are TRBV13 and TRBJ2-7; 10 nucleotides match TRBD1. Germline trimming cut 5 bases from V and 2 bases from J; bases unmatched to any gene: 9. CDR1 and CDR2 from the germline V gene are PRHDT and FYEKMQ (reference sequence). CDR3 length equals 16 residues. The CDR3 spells CASSAAPGTGAYEQYF. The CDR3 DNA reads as TGTGCCAGCAGCGCCGCCCCCGGGACAGGGGCCTACGAGCAGTACTTC.

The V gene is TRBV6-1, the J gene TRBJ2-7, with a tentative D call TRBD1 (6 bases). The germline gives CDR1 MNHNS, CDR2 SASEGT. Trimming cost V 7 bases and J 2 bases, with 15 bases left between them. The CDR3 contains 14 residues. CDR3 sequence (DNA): TGTGCCAGCAATCGGGACACCAGAACCTACGAGCAGTACTTC. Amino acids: CASNRDTRTYEQYF.

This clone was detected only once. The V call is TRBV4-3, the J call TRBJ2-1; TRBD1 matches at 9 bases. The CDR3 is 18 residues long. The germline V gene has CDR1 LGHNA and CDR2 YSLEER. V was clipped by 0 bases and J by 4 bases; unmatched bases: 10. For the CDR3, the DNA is TGCGCCAGCAGCCAAGATCGGCATACAGGGGGCCGATACAATGAGCAGTTCTTC. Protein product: CASSQDRHTGGRYNEQFF.

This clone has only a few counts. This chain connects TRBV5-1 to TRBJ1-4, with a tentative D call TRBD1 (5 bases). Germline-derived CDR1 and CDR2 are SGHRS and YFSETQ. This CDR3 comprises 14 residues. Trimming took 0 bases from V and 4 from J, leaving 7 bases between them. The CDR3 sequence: CASSLGQNNEKLFF. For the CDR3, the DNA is TGCGCCAGCAGCTTGGGACAGAATAATGAAAAACTGTTTTTT.

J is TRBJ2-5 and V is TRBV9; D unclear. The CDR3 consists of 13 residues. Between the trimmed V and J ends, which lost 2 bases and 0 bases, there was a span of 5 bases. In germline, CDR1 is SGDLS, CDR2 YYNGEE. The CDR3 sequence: CASSVRDQETQYF. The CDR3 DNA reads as TGTGCCAGCAGCGTCCGGGACCAAGAGACCCAGTACTTC.

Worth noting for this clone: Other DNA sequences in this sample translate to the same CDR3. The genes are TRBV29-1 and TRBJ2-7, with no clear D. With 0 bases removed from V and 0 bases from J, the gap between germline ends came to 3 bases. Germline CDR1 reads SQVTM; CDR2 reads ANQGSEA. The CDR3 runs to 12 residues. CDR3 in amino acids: CSVEDNSYEQYF. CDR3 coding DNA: TGCAGCGTTGAAGATAACTCCTACGAGCAGTACTTC.

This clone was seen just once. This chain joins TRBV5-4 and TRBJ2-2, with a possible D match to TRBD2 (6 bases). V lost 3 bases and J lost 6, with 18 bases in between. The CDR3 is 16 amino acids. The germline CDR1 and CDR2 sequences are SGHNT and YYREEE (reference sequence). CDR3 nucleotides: TGTGCCAGCAGCTCCTTAAGGTTGATAGCGGCCGGGGAGCTGTTTTTT. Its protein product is CASSSLRLIAAGELFF.

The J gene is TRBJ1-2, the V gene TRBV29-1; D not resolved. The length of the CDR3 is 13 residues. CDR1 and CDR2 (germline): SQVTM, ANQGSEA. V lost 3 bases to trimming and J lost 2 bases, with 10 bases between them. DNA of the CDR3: TGCAGCGTTGATAAAGACGGGAACTATGGCTACACCTTC. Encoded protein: CSVDKDGNYGYTF.

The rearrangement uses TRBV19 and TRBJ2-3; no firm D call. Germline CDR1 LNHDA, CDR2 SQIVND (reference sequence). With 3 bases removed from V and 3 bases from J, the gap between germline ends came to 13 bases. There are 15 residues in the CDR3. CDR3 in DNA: TGTGCCAGTAGTATTTCAGGCGTTCCTACAGATACGCAGTATTTT. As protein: CASSISGVPTDTQYF.

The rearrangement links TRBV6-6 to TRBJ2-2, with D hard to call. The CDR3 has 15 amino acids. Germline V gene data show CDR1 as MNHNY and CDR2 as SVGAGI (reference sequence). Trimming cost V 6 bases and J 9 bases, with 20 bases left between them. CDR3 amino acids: CASSYAAPAFRELFF. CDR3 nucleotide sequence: TGTGCCAGCAGCTATGCGGCCCCGGCGTTCCGGGAGCTGTTTTTT.

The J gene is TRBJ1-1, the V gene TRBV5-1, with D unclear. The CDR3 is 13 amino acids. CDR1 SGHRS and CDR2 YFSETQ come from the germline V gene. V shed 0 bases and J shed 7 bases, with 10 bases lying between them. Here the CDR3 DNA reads TGCGCCAGCAGCTTGGAGGTAGAGGGTGAAGCTTTCTTT. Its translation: CASSLEVEGEAFF.

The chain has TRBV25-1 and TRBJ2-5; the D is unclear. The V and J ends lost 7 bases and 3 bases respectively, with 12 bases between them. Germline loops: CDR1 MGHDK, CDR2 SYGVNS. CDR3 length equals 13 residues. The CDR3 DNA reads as TGTGCCAGCAACTCGGCAGGAAAAGAGACCCAGTACTTC. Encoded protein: CASNSAGKETQYF.

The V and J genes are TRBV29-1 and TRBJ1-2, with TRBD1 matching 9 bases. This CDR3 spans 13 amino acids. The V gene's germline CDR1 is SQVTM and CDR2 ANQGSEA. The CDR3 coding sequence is TGCAGTTCCGAGGGGGGACAGGGAGATGGCTACACCTTC. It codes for CSSEGGQGDGYTF.

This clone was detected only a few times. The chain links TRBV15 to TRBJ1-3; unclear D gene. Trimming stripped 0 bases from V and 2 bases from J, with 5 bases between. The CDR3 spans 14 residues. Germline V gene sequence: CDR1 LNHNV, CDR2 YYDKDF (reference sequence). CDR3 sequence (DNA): TGTGCCACCAGCAGAGAGCGGACTGGAAACACCATATATTTT. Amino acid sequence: CATSRERTGNTIYF.

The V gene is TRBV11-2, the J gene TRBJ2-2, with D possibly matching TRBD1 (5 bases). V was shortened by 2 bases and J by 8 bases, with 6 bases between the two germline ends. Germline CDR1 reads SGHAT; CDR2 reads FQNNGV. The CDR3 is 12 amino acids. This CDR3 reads CASSLRQGELFF. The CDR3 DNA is TGTGCCAGCAGCTTACGACAGGGGGAGCTGTTTTTT.

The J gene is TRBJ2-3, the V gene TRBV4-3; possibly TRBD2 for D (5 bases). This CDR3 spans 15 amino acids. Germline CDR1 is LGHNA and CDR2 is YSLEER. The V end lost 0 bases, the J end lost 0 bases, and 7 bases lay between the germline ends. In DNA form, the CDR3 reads TGCGCCAGCAGCCAAGATCGGGGTAGCACAGATACGCAGTATTTT. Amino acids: CASSQDRGSTDTQYF.

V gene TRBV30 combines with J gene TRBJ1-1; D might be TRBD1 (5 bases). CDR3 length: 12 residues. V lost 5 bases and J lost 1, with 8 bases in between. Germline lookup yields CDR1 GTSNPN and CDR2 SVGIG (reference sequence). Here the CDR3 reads CAWAGGNTEAFF. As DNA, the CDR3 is TGTGCCTGGGCGGGGGGGAACACTGAAGCTTTCTTT. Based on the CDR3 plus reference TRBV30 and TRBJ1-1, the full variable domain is SQTIHQWPATLVQPVGSPLSLECTVEGTSNPNLYWYRQAAGRGLQLLFYSVGIGQISSEVPQNLSASRPQDRQFILSSKKLLLSDSGFYLCAWAGGNTEAFFGQGTRLTVV.

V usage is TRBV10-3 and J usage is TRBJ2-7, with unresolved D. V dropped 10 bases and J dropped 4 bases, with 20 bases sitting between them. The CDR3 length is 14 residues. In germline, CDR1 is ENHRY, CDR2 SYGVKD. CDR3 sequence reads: CATQKSPSGYEQYF. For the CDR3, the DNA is TGTGCCACCCAGAAATCACCTTCGGGTTACGAGCAGTACTTC.

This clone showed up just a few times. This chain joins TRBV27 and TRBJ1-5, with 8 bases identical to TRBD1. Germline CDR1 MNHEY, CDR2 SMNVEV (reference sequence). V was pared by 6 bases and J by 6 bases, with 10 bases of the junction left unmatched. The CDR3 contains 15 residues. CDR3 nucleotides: TGTGCCAGCAGATTAGGACAGGGCGTTCTTCAGCCCCAGCATTTT. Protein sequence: CASRLGQGVLQPQHF.

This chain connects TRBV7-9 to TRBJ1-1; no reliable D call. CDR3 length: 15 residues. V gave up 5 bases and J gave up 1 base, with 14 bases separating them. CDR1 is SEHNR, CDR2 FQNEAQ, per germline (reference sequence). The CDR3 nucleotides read TGTGCCAGCAGCCCCTTTACGACATCGAACACTGAAGCTTTCTTT. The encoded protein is CASSPFTTSNTEAFF.

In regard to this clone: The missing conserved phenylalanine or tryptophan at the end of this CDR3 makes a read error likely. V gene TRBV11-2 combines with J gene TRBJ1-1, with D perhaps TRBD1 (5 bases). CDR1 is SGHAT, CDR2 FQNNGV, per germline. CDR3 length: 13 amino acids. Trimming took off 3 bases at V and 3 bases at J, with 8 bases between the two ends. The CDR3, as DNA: TGTGCCAGCAGCTTTGGGGCTTACACTGAAGCTTTCTCT. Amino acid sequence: CASSFGAYTEAFS.

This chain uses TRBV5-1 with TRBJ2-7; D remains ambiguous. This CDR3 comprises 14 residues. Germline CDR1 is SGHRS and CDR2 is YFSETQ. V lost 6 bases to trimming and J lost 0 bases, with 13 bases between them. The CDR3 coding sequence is TGCGCCAGCACCCCTTCCGGGTCCTCCTACGAGCAGTACTTC. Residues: CASTPSGSSYEQYF.

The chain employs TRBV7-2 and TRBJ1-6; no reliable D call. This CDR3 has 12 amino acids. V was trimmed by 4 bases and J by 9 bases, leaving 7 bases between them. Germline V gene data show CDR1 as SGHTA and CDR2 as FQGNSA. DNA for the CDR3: TGTGCCAGCAGCTCTTTTATTTCACCCCTCCACTTT. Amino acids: CASSSFISPLHF.

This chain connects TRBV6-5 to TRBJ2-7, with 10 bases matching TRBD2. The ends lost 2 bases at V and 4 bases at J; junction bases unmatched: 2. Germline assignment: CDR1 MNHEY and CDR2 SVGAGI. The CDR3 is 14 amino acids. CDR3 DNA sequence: TGTGCCAGCAGTTACGGGACTAGCGCTTACGAGCAGTACTTC. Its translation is CASSYGTSAYEQYF.

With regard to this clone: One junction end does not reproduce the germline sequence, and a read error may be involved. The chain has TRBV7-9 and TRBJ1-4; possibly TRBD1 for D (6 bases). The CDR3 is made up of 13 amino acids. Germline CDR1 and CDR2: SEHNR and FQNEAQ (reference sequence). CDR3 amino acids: CSSSQGGTEKLFF. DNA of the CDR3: TGTTCCAGCAGCCAAGGGGGAACTGAAAAACTGTTTTTT. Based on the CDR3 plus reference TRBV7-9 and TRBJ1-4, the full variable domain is DTGVSQNPRHKITKRGQNVTFRCDPISEHNRLYWYRQTLGQGPEFLTYFQNEAQLEKSRLLSDRFSAERPKGSFSTLEIQRTEQGDSAMYLCSSSQGGTEKLFFGSGTQLSVL.